The 29 T cell receptor beta chains given below trace back to one sample, sequenced in a study of T cells expressing NK-cell markers. TCRdb processed the 5' RACE reads again and assigns one entry to each CDR3 protein, with no DNA. Recorded for this sample: about 260,000 distinct CDR3 sequences. The sequenced sample consisted of blood T cells: a sorted CD56 or NKG2C T cell subset, CD4+ or CD8+ T cells, or bulk PBMC T cells (not recorded which). The receptors shown here come from a woman aged 18-70 years in good health.

The V and J genes are TRBV5-1 and TRBJ2-5; the D call of TRBD1 rests on TCRdb alone, since no DNA is present to check it. Germline V gene lookup returns CDR1 SGHRS and CDR2 YFSETQ. This CDR3 is built from 13 residues. This chain's CDR3 is CASSLARGETQYF.

This chain connects TRBV29-1 to TRBJ1-1; TCRdb reports TRBD1, a call that lacks DNA to check it against. Germline CDR1 reads SQVTM; CDR2 reads ANQGSEA. The CDR3 spans 14 residues. The CDR3: CSVEGGTGGAWAFF.

The CDR3 protein is CASSLAGEPYNEQFF. This chain links TRBV9 with TRBJ2-1; the TCRdb D gene call, TRBD1, has no DNA to confirm it. Germline-derived CDR1 and CDR2 are SGDLS and YYNGEE. The CDR3 has 15 residues.

The CDR3 region is CASSLPSGYTF. This sequence joins TRBV12-3 or TRBV12-4 and TRBJ1-2. The CDR3 sequence is 11 residues long.

J is TRBJ1-6 and V is TRBV15. The CDR3 contains 14 residues. Germline values: CDR1 LNHNV, CDR2 YYDKDF (reference sequence). CDR3 amino acids: CATSVATEYSPLHF.

V and J are TRBV19 and TRBJ2-5; the TCRdb call, TRBD1, lacks DNA for checking. Per germline, CDR1 LNHDA and CDR2 SQIVND (reference sequence). This CDR3 has 14 amino acids. The CDR3 spells CASSTRDKQETQYF.

The rearrangement links TRBV29-1 to TRBJ2-7; absent DNA, TCRdb's TRBD2 call cannot be checked. This CDR3 has 13 residues. Germline V gene lookup returns CDR1 SQVTM and CDR2 ANQGSEA. CDR3 loop: CSVEREGRREQYF.

The chain is built from TRBV24-1 and TRBJ1-1. Germline CDR1 and CDR2: KGHDR and SFDVKD. This CDR3 region has 12 residues. CDR3 in amino acids: CATSDFLGEAFF.

The chain combines TRBV5-6 with TRBJ2-3. The germline gives CDR1 SGHDT, CDR2 YYEEEE. CDR3 size: 14 residues. CDR3: CASSQTWAADTQYF.

The chain recombines TRBV29-1 with TRBJ1-5; TCRdb picks TRBD1, but there is no DNA to check that call. From germline, CDR1 is SQVTM and CDR2 ANQGSEA. The CDR3 consists of 14 residues. This CDR3 reads CSFRGRDSNQPQHF.

The chain is built from TRBV5-6 and TRBJ2-1. Germline assignment: CDR1 SGHDT and CDR2 YYEEEE. This CDR3 is 14 amino acids long. CDR3 residues: CASSLELKDNEQFF.

The chain carries TRBV3-1 and TRBJ2-1. The CDR3 contains 13 residues. Germline values: CDR1 LGHDT, CDR2 YNNKEL (reference sequence). The CDR3 spells CASSRRSNNEQFF.

The chain couples TRBV5-1 to TRBJ2-1; TCRdb reports TRBD2, a call that lacks DNA to check it against. The CDR3 is made up of 15 amino acids. Germline CDR1 and CDR2: SGHRS and YFSETQ. The CDR3 is CASSFRIAGGNEQFF.

V is TRBV4-3 and J is TRBJ2-2; no DNA is available, so the TRBD1 call from TCRdb remains unchecked. The germline gives CDR1 LGHNA, CDR2 YSLEER. This CDR3 is built from 16 residues. The CDR3 spells CASSPGAATNTGELFF.

V is TRBV7-2 and J is TRBJ2-2; lacking DNA, the TRBD2 call made by TCRdb goes unchecked. The CDR3 is 17 amino acids. The germline gives CDR1 SGHTA, CDR2 FQGNSA. CDR3 in amino acids: CASSYDRGAGGTGELFF.

J is TRBJ1-1 and V is TRBV25-1; the TRBD1 assignment by TCRdb is unverifiable without DNA. CDR3 length: 12 amino acids. Germline CDR1 MGHDK, CDR2 SYGVNS. Here the CDR3 reads CASSEGTGKAFF.

V is TRBV7-2 and J is TRBJ2-7; as DNA is missing, the TRBD1 call by TCRdb cannot be tested. Germline CDR1 SGHTA, CDR2 FQGNSA. This CDR3 is 14 amino acids long. CDR3 in amino acids: CASSRNPGVYEQYF.

The V and J genes are TRBV5-1 and TRBJ1-2. Per the germline V gene, CDR1 is SGHRS and CDR2 is YFSETQ. The CDR3 is 13 residues long. The CDR3 sequence: CASSRGGSYGYTF. Combining the CDR3 with reference TRBV5-1 and TRBJ1-2 gives the whole variable domain KAGVTQTPRYLIKTRGQQVTLSCSPISGHRSVSWYQQTPGQGLQFLFEYFSETQRNKGNFPGRFSGRQFSNSRSEMNVSTLELGDSALYLCASSRGGSYGYTFGSGTRLTVV.

This chain joins TRBV12-3 or TRBV12-4 and TRBJ2-3. This CDR3 spans 13 amino acids. The CDR3 loop reads CASRPDYTDTQYF.

The chain employs TRBV19 and TRBJ2-5. This CDR3 region has 13 residues. Germline V gene sequence: CDR1 LNHDA, CDR2 SQIVND (reference sequence). CDR3 amino acids: CASSSYFQETQYF.

This chain uses TRBV6-5 with TRBJ1-1; lacking DNA, the TRBD1 call made by TCRdb goes unchecked. The CDR3 runs to 15 residues. Germline V gene sequence: CDR1 MNHEY, CDR2 SVGAGI. CDR3: CASSYRQGTNTEAFF.

V is TRBV4-3 and J is TRBJ1-5; TCRdb's D call, TRBD1, is unchecked because there is no DNA. The CDR3 extends over 15 amino acids. CDR1 LGHNA and CDR2 YSLEER come from the germline V gene. This chain's CDR3 is CASSPSGQGNQPQHF.

The chain carries TRBV29-1 and TRBJ1-1; TCRdb lists TRBD1, though no DNA is available to test this call. The CDR3 runs to 15 residues. Germline assignment: CDR1 SQVTM and CDR2 ANQGSEA. The CDR3 reads CSVEGGQGYNTEAFF.

This chain's CDR3 is CASSFGLVAFF. This sequence joins TRBV7-2 and TRBJ2-1; absent DNA, TCRdb's TRBD2 call cannot be checked. This CDR3 is built from 11 residues. The germline gives CDR1 SGHTA, CDR2 FQGNSA.

The chain joins TRBV4-1 to TRBJ2-2. Per germline, CDR1 MGHRA and CDR2 YSYEKL. The CDR3 sequence is 14 residues long. CDR3: CASSQVENPGELFF.

V gene TRBV11-2 combines with J gene TRBJ2-5; TCRdb picks TRBD2, but there is no DNA to check that call. The CDR3 spans 15 residues. The V gene's germline CDR1 is SGHAT and CDR2 FQNNGV. The CDR3 is CASSSYGGGAETQYF.

The chain carries TRBV20-1 and TRBJ2-5; TCRdb lists TRBD1, though no DNA is available to test this call. The CDR3 is made up of 15 amino acids. CDR1 DFQATT and CDR2 SNEGSKA come from the germline V gene (reference sequence). CDR3 in amino acids: CSARDGRGTQETQYF.

The chain combines TRBV12-3 or TRBV12-4 with TRBJ2-5. The CDR3 totals 15 residues. The CDR3 region is CASSLGVVGQETQYF.

The chain employs TRBV5-1 and TRBJ2-7; TCRdb gives TRBD1 as the D gene, but with no DNA this cannot be confirmed. The CDR3 has 14 amino acids. CDR1 SGHRS and CDR2 YFSETQ come from the germline V gene. CDR3 amino acids: CASSPGTGPYEQYF. Full variable domain (missing parts from reference TRBV5-1 and TRBJ2-7): KAGVTQTPRYLIKTRGQQVTLSCSPISGHRSVSWYQQTPGQGLQFLFEYFSETQRNKGNFPGRFSGRQFSNSRSEMNVSTLELGDSALYLCASSPGTGPYEQYFGPGTRLTVT.